A single sample is the source of the 26 T cell receptor beta chains below, sequenced in a study of T cells in women clearing cervical HPV infection (dated by TCRdb to between 2018 and 2020). The method behind the library was the immunoSEQ multiplex PCR assay. TCRdb re-hosts the immuneACCESS table, in-frame sequences only. Its copies lack some clones; in the studies checked, an unresolved V gene accounts for under half of them, and the cause for the rest is not known. This sample's table carries around 25,000 clones. The ten largest clones represent roughly 11% of the sample. The sample taken for sequencing was blood buffy coat. Every receptor here comes from a woman between 18 and 75 years old with a cervical HPV16 infection that either progressed to CIN3+ or cleared (not recorded which).

Worth noting for this clone: The read ends 3 residues early relative to the CDR3; the germline J gene fills the gap. The rearrangement links TRBV18 to TRBJ2-5; D is possibly TRBD1 or TRBD2 (5 bases each). Trimming shortened V by 1 base and J by 5 bases, and 11 bases separated the two germline ends. The CDR3 loop spans 14 amino acids. CDR1 and CDR2 from the germline V gene are KGHSH and LQKENI. The part of the CDR3 DNA that was read is TGTGCCAGCTCACCACGGCCCGAGGGGGAGACC. This gives the protein CASSPRPEGET. The complete CDR3 reads CASSPRPEGETQYF.

To note about this clone: The CDR3 end is not reached by the read, which stops 3 residues before it; the germline J gene fills it in. The chain couples TRBV20-1 to TRBJ2-2; TRBD2 aligns across 15 bases. The CDR3 loop spans 16 amino acids. The germline gives CDR1 DFQATT, CDR2 SNEGSKA (reference sequence). V shed 6 bases and J 6 bases; nucleotides not matched to a gene: 8. Partial CDR3 DNA: TGCAGTGCCACCGGACTAGCGGGAGGGCCGGCCGGGGAG. This sequence encodes CSATGLAGGPAGE. The entire CDR3 protein is CSATGLAGGPAGELFF.

With respect to this clone: The CDR3 end falls 3 residues outside the read, so it is completed with the germline J gene. This chain uses TRBV19 with TRBJ1-1, with 7 bases matching TRBD1. Germline V lookup: CDR1 LNHDA, CDR2 SQIVND (reference sequence). The CDR3 contains 13 residues. V was pared by 8 bases and J by 1 base, with 4 bases of the junction left unmatched. The CDR3 bases that were read are TGTGCCAGTGGCCGGGACAGGAACACTGAA. As protein: CASGRDRNTE. The full CDR3 reads CASGRDRNTEAFF. Full variable domain (outside the CDR3, taken from reference TRBV19 and TRBJ1-1): DGGITQSPKYLFRKEGQNVTLSCEQNLNHDAMYWYRQDPGQGLRLIYYSQIVNDFQKGDIAEGYSVSREKKESFPLTVTSAQKNPTAFYLCASGRDRNTEAFFGQGTRLTVV.

As to this clone: Read data end 3 residues before the CDR3 end; the end is taken from the germline J gene. The chain recombines TRBV18 with TRBJ2-7; 7 bases are shared with TRBD2. V lost 0 bases, J lost 4 bases, and 0 bases stayed unmatched. This CDR3 comprises 13 residues. The V gene's germline CDR1 is KGHSH and CDR2 LQKENI. CDR3 protein: CASSPPGLYEQYF. The CDR3 bases that were read are TGTGCCAGCTCACCACCGGGACTATACGAG.

Details on this clone: The read ends 3 residues before the CDR3 terminus; that terminus is restored from the germline J gene. The rearrangement uses TRBV20-1 and TRBJ2-3; D possibly corresponds to TRBD2 (6 bases). Between the trimmed V and J ends, which lost 3 bases and 2 bases, there was a span of 15 bases. There are 15 residues in the CDR3. Germline V gene data show CDR1 as DFQATT and CDR2 as SNEGSKA (reference sequence). The DNA read from the CDR3 is TGCAGTGCTAGGCCGGGACTCGGATCCACAGATACG. Translating gives CSARPGLGSTDT. The whole CDR3 sequence reads CSARPGLGSTDTQYF.

Remarks on this clone: The sequence runs out 3 residues before the end of the CDR3; the remainder is reconstructed from the germline J gene. The V and J genes are TRBV7-8 and TRBJ2-3; 7 bases are a match to TRBD2. CDR1 is SGHVS, CDR2 FQNEAQ, per germline. The CDR3 is 14 amino acids. The CDR3 sequence: CASSPRTRQETQYF. The sequenced CDR3 bases are TGTGCCAGCAGCCCCCGGACTAGACAAGAGACG.

Here the CDR3 reads CASSVVATYQPQHF. The sequenced CDR3 bases are TGTGCCAGCAGCGTCGTAGCCACCTATCAGCCC. The chain couples TRBV7-2 to TRBJ1-5, with D hard to call. From the germline J gene comes the end of the CDR3, since the read stops 3 residues before it. V lost 5 bases and J 5 bases, leaving 13 bases between the germline ends. Germline V gives CDR1 SGHTA, CDR2 FQGNSA. This CDR3 spans 14 amino acids.

Concerning this clone: The CDR3 is cut off 3 residues early in the read; its end comes from the germline J gene. The chain joins TRBV18 to TRBJ1-6; weak D call: TRBD1 (5 bases). Between the trimmed V and J ends, which lost 6 bases and 5 bases, there was a span of 20 bases. This CDR3 has 17 amino acids. CDR1 and CDR2 from the germline V gene are KGHSH and LQKENI. The sequenced CDR3 bases are TGTGCCAGCTCCCCCAGTAATATCCGGGGGGATAATTCACCC. The encoded protein is CASSPSNIRGDNSP. The whole CDR3 protein reads CASSPSNIRGDNSPLHF.

About this clone: The sequence runs out 3 residues before the end of the CDR3; the remainder is reconstructed from the germline J gene. This sequence joins TRBV10-3 and TRBJ2-1; a possible D gene is TRBD1 (6 bases). The germline CDR1 and CDR2 sequences are ENHRY and SYGVKD. Trimming took 9 bases from V and 0 from J, leaving 18 bases between them. There are 16 residues in the CDR3. CDR3 sequence reads: CAIPRTDRGSYNEQFF. Partial CDR3 DNA: TGTGCCATACCTAGGACAGATCGAGGCTCCTACAATGAG.

Worth noting for this clone: The CDR3 goes on 3 residues after the read ends, and that part is filled in from the germline J gene. The gene calls are TRBV7-2 and TRBJ2-7, with 7 bases fitting TRBD1. V shed 5 bases and J 1 base; nucleotides not matched to a gene: 8. In germline, CDR1 is SGHTA, CDR2 FQGNSA. CDR3 length equals 15 residues. The part of the CDR3 DNA that was read is TGTGCCAGCAGCCCCCAGGGACAGCCTTCCTACGAG. Amino acids: CASSPQGQPSYE. Given in full, the CDR3 is CASSPQGQPSYEQYF.

About this clone: The read is 3 residues too short to cover the CDR3 end, so that end is filled in from the germline J gene. The chain couples TRBV7-9 to TRBJ1-6, with D tentatively TRBD1 (5 bases). This CDR3 is built from 15 residues. The germline gives CDR1 SEHNR, CDR2 FQNEAQ (reference sequence). The germline V and J ends were trimmed by 6 bases and 5 bases, with 14 bases remaining between them. The chain's CDR3 is CASRLSQANNSPLHF. The CDR3 DNA, read in part, is TGTGCCAGCAGGCTTTCACAGGCCAATAATTCACCC.

A word on this clone: Read coverage stops 3 residues before the CDR3 terminus; the germline J gene supplies the remainder. The chain is built from TRBV7-2 and TRBJ1-6; 8 positions match TRBD1. Germline CDR1 and CDR2: SGHTA and FQGNSA. The CDR3 consists of 13 residues. The CDR3 loop reads CASSSQDRVSLHF. Incomplete CDR3 DNA: TGTGCCAGCAGCTCCCAGGACAGGGTTTCC.

With regard to this clone: The CDR3 end is not reached by the read, which stops 3 residues before it; the germline J gene fills it in. The chain uses TRBV5-1 and TRBJ2-5, with TRBD1 matching over 8 bases. J lost 5 bases, V lost 4 bases, and 7 bases had no gene match. The CDR3 is 14 residues long. Germline values: CDR1 SGHRS, CDR2 YFSETQ. CDR3 DNA (partial): TGCGCCAGCAGCGAACGGACAGGGAGGGAGACC. Translated, it gives CASSERTGRET. The CDR3 as a whole reads CASSERTGRETQYF. The entire variable domain, with the rest obtained from reference TRBV5-1 and TRBJ2-5, is as follows: KAGVTQTPRYLIKTRGQQVTLSCSPISGHRSVSWYQQTPGQGLQFLFEYFSETQRNKGNFPGRFSGRQFSNSRSEMNVSTLELGDSALYLCASSERTGRETQYFGPGTRLLVL.

With regard to this clone: The read ends 3 residues before the CDR3 terminus; that terminus is restored from the germline J gene. The V and J genes are TRBV20-1 and TRBJ2-3; the D gene is possibly TRBD2 (6 bases). The CDR3 extends over 14 amino acids. CDR1 DFQATT and CDR2 SNEGSKA come from the germline V gene (reference sequence). The sequenced part of the CDR3 DNA is TGCAGTGCCCCCGTAAGGCGGGGCCGAGGCACG. This translates into CSAPVRRGRGT. The complete CDR3 reads CSAPVRRGRGTQYF.

Regarding this clone: The missing CDR3 end, 3 residues past where the read stops, is filled in from the germline J gene. This chain connects TRBV7-9 to TRBJ2-2, with unresolved D. CDR1 and CDR2 from the germline V gene are SEHNR and FQNEAQ (reference sequence). The length of the CDR3 is 13 residues. Partial CDR3 DNA: TGTGCCAGCAGCTTACGCATGCCAGAAAAG. Residues: CASSLRMPEK. The CDR3 in its entirety is CASSLRMPEKLFF.

In the case of this clone: The read finishes 3 residues shy of the CDR3 end, and the germline J gene is used to complete it. Distinct nucleotide sequences in the sample also encode this CDR3. The J gene is TRBJ1-1, the V gene TRBV2; TRBD1 aligns across 8 bases. Germline V gene sequence: CDR1 SNHLY, CDR2 FYNNEI. This CDR3 has 15 residues. V dropped 6 bases and J dropped 0; count of bases not matched to a gene: 6. The covered CDR3 bases are TGTGCCAGCAGACCACAGGGGGTAATGAACACTGAA. This encodes CASRPQGVMNTE. The full CDR3 sequence reads CASRPQGVMNTEAFF.

Comments on this clone: The missing CDR3 end, 3 residues past where the read stops, is filled in from the germline J gene. The chain has TRBV30 and TRBJ1-5; no reliable D call. Germline CDR1 and CDR2: GTSNPN and SVGIG (reference sequence). The CDR3 is made up of 14 amino acids. V was pared by 1 base and J by 2 bases, with 9 bases between. The CDR3 spells CAWSGIVGNQPQHF. The CDR3 bases that were read are TGTGCCTGGAGTGGAATAGTAGGCAATCAGCCC.

Turning to this clone: The CDR3 is cut off 3 residues early in the read; its end comes from the germline J gene. The rearrangement joins TRBV19 to TRBJ2-3, with 8 bases that match TRBD1. Germline V gene data show CDR1 as LNHDA and CDR2 as SQIVND (reference sequence). The CDR3 spans 16 residues. After removal of 4 bases from V and 0 bases from J, the junction contained 6 bases not matched to a gene. CDR3 region: CASSNRQGFSTDTQYF. Partial CDR3 DNA: TGTGCCAGTAGTAACCGACAGGGGTTTAGCACAGATACG.

As concerns this clone: The read gets to within 3 residues of the CDR3 end, and the germline J gene fills in the rest. J is TRBJ1-1 and V is TRBV29-1; TRBD1 aligns across 9 bases. The CDR3 consists of 16 residues. Germline loops: CDR1 SQVTM, CDR2 ANQGSEA. Trimming removed 7 bases from V and 3 bases from J; junction bases left unmatched: 15. The CDR3: CSALTGGSKADTEAFF. Incomplete CDR3 DNA: TGCAGCGCCCTGACAGGGGGTTCTAAGGCGGACACTGAA.

Notes on this clone: The read stops 3 residues short of the end of the CDR3; the missing end is completed from the germline J gene. This chain connects TRBV7-3 to TRBJ2-3; TRBD1 might be the D (6 bases). CDR1 SGHTA and CDR2 FQGTGA come from the germline V gene. This CDR3 comprises 13 residues. The CDR3 is CASSLGPQGSQYF. CDR3 DNA (partial): TGTGCCAGCAGCTTAGGGCCACAGGGCTCG.

This chain's CDR3 is CASSIGVRGGSNQPQHF. Partial CDR3 DNA: TGTGCCAGTAGTATAGGGGTAAGAGGGGGTAGCAATCAGCCC. The genes are TRBV19 and TRBJ1-5, with a tentative D call TRBD1 (6 bases). The read falls 3 residues short of the CDR3 end, and the missing part is taken from the germline J gene. Trimming took off 1 base at V and 0 bases at J, with 13 bases between the two ends. Per the germline V gene, CDR1 is LNHDA and CDR2 is SQIVND (reference sequence). This CDR3 region has 17 residues.

Concerning this clone itself: The CDR3 goes on 3 residues after the read ends, and that part is filled in from the germline J gene. The V call is TRBV20-1, the J call TRBJ2-7; 16 bases align to TRBD2. The germline CDR1 and CDR2 sequences are DFQATT and SNEGSKA (reference sequence). The CDR3 contains 15 residues. Unmatched junction bases numbered 3, after V lost 5 bases and J lost 2 bases. This chain's CDR3 is CSAGGTSGRAYEQYF. CDR3 DNA (partial): TGCAGTGCTGGGGGGACTAGCGGGAGGGCCTACGAG.

With respect to this clone: Read coverage stops 3 residues before the CDR3 terminus; the germline J gene supplies the remainder. The chain has TRBV6-2 or TRBV6-3 and TRBJ1-1; D gene unclear. Germline V CDR1 and CDR2: MNHEY, SVGEGT. The CDR3 is made up of 13 amino acids. The V end lost 2 bases, the J end lost 7 bases, and 11 bases lay between the germline ends. This CDR3 is CASSYPGYGEAFF. CDR3 DNA (partial): TGTGCCAGCAGTTACCCAGGCTACGGTGAA.

For this clone: Sequencing ends 3 residues short of the CDR3 end; the germline J gene provides the rest. J is TRBJ2-1 and V is TRBV12-3 or TRBV12-4; possibly TRBD1 for D (5 bases). The V and J ends lost 3 bases and 8 bases respectively, with 17 bases between them. The CDR3 consists of 15 residues. The CDR3 bases that were read are TGTGCCAGCAGTTTCCCCGAGGCAGGGCAGGATGAG. Protein: CASSFPEAGQDE. The CDR3 as a whole reads CASSFPEAGQDEQFF.

For this clone: The read stops 3 residues short of the end of the CDR3; the missing end is completed from the germline J gene. The chain carries TRBV5-1 and TRBJ1-2; perhaps TRBD1 as D (6 bases). Germline V lookup: CDR1 SGHRS, CDR2 YFSETQ. The CDR3 runs to 14 residues. V lost 0 bases and J lost 3, with 9 bases in between. The CDR3 region is CASSLGRGDYGYTF. CDR3 DNA, as far as it was read: TGCGCCAGCAGCTTGGGCAGGGGTGACTATGGC. Full variable domain (missing parts from reference TRBV5-1 and TRBJ1-2): KAGVTQTPRYLIKTRGQQVTLSCSPISGHRSVSWYQQTPGQGLQFLFEYFSETQRNKGNFPGRFSGRQFSNSRSEMNVSTLELGDSALYLCASSLGRGDYGYTFGSGTRLTVV.

On this clone: The read terminates 3 residues before the CDR3 end, so the remaining end is supplied by the germline J gene. The rearrangement uses TRBV6-1 and TRBJ2-3; the match to TRBD2 covers 11 bases. V lost 4 bases, J lost 2 bases, and 5 bases stayed unmatched. There are 16 residues in the CDR3. The germline gives CDR1 MNHNS, CDR2 SASEGT. Partial CDR3 DNA: TGTGCCAGCAGTGGGTCTAGCGGGAGGAACACAGATACG. This codes for CASSGSSGRNTDT. The complete CDR3 sequence is CASSGSSGRNTDTQYF.